What follows are 3 T cell receptor beta chains derived from one specimen sequenced in a study of shared clonotypes between healthy human individuals. The repertoire was sequenced with immunoSEQ multiplex PCR; TCRdb's copy has only in-frame clones and lacks some. Of 2 million to 2.5 million clones in the sample, over 90% were seen once. Sample: naive CD4+ T cells from PBMCs. This sample's subset: CD45RA+ positively selected. The origin of the receptors is a man aged 18 to 29 in good health. Some clones in this sample may be carry-over from other donors' samples.

V usage is TRBV11-2 and J usage is TRBJ2-5; no firm D call. The CDR3 is 16 amino acids. The V gene lost 1 base and the J gene lost 1 base, with 13 bases spanning the gap. The germline gives CDR1 SGHAT, CDR2 FQNNGV. The DNA for the CDR3 is TGTGCCAGCAGCTTAGCCGGCCGGCGTATCCAAGAGACCCAGTACTTC. As protein: CASSLAGRRIQETQYF.

J is TRBJ2-7 and V is TRBV5-1; 10 positions match TRBD2. V lost 2 bases to trimming and J lost 2 bases; unmatched junction nucleotides: 10. The CDR3 runs 17 residues. The germline gives CDR1 SGHRS, CDR2 YFSETQ. The CDR3 is CASSFLLGTSDTYEQYF. The CDR3 DNA reads TGCGCCAGCAGCTTCCTACTTGGGACTAGCGATACCTACGAGCAGTACTTC.

The CDR3 coding sequence is TGTGCCAGCCATCAAAAGCGGGAAACTGCCTCCTACGAGCAGTACTTC. Residues: CASHQKRETASYEQYF. The chain recombines TRBV13 with TRBJ2-7; 7 bases fit TRBD2. This CDR3 contains 16 residues. Germline values: CDR1 PRHDT, CDR2 FYEKMQ (reference sequence). Trimming cost V 8 bases and J 0 bases; bases outside gene matches: 13.